A selection of T cell receptor beta chains follows, all from one sample in a study of naive and memory T cell subsets. MiXCR, run by TCRdb on the UMI-ligation and nested PCR reads, gives a single entry per CDR3 protein. Among around 160,000 distinct CDR3 sequences listed, about 18% were seen once. Sequences were obtained from naive CD4+ T cells from blood. Receptors were obtained from a human donor in good health. Both conserved end residues are part of each CDR3. A D gene is named only where the DNA matches it firmly. Expanded clones are given a class, and other clones once, few, many or no size at all.

TRBV11-3,.,.,TRBJ2-2,CASSLGSGSANTGELFF,TGTGCCAGCAGCTTGGGGAGTGGTTCCGCGAACACCGGGGAGCTGTTTTTT
TRBV9,.,.,TRBJ2-1,CASSPLDNEQFF,TGTGCCAGCAGCCCCCTGGACAATGAGCAGTTCTTC
TRBV2,TRBD1,.,TRBJ2-7,CASNRQGATYEQYF,TGTGCCAGCAACAGGCAGGGGGCCACCTACGAGCAGTACTTC
TRBV7-9,.,.,TRBJ2-1,CASSRTGPPYNEQFF,TGTGCCAGCAGCCGAACCGGGCCCCCTTACAATGAGCAGTTCTTC
TRBV28,.,few,TRBJ2-4,CASSLGNPGGIQYF,TGTGCCAGCAGCCTGGGTAACCCCGGGGGCATTCAGTACTTC
TRBV12-3/TRBV12-4,.,many,TRBJ2-1,CASSMGSRNEQFF,TGTGCCAGCAGTATGGGGTCACGAAATGAGCAGTTCTTC
TRBV6-5,.,.,TRBJ2-1,CASSYRGVSEQFF,TGTGCCAGCAGTTACAGGGGGGTCAGTGAGCAGTTCTTC
TRBV24-1,.,many,TRBJ2-3,CATSDTTDTQYF,TGTGCCACCAGTGACACCACAGATACGCAGTATTTT
TRBV7-9,.,few,TRBJ2-5,CASTVGVETQYF,TGTGCCAGCACGGTGGGGGTAGAGACCCAGTACTTC
TRBV7-2,TRBD1,.,TRBJ2-7,CASSLRTGSSYEQYF,TGTGCCAGCAGCCTGCGGACAGGGAGCTCCTACGAGCAGTACTTC
TRBV28,.,.,TRBJ1-2,CASSLGGGTAYGYTF,TGTGCCAGCAGTTTAGGAGGGGGGACGGCCTATGGCTACACCTTC
TRBV6-2/TRBV6-3,.,few,TRBJ2-2,CASRLELVNTGELFF,TGTGCCAGCAGACTCGAACTAGTGAACACCGGGGAGCTGTTTTTT
TRBV5-5,TRBD2,.,TRBJ2-5,CASSLVSGGPAETQYF,TGTGCCAGCAGCTTGGTCTCGGGAGGGCCGGCGGAGACCCAGTACTTC
TRBV29-1,.,few,TRBJ2-1,CSAEGRGRAYNEQFF,TGCAGCGCCGAGGGTCGAGGGAGAGCCTACAATGAGCAGTTCTTC
TRBV20-1,.,.,TRBJ2-5,CSAYPGTLSRETQYF,TGCAGTGCTTACCCCGGGACACTTAGTAGAGAGACCCAGTACTTC
TRBV5-4,TRBD2,few,TRBJ2-1,CASSFAAGGPNEQFF,TGTGCCAGCAGCTTCGCGGCGGGAGGGCCCAATGAGCAGTTCTTC
TRBV28,TRBD2,few,TRBJ2-1,CASSSPTSGSFFEQFF,TGTGCCAGCAGTTCCCCGACTAGCGGGAGTTTCTTCGAGCAGTTCTTC
TRBV5-4,.,few,TRBJ2-3,CASSFFRPTDTQYF,TGTGCCAGCAGCTTCTTCCGGCCGACAGATACGCAGTATTTT
TRBV29-1,.,few,TRBJ2-7,CSVTDRASYEQYF,TGCAGCGTCACGGACAGAGCCTCCTACGAGCAGTACTTC
TRBV10-3,.,.,TRBJ2-7,CAISDAQLLYEQYF,TGTGCCATCAGTGACGCACAACTCCTCTACGAGCAGTACTTC
TRBV14,.,.,TRBJ2-5,CASSQDWTSQYF,TGTGCCAGCAGCCAAGATTGGACATCCCAGTACTTC
TRBV18,.,few,TRBJ2-7,CASSPPGASGYEQYF,TGTGCCAGCTCACCACCGGGGGCTAGCGGCTACGAGCAGTACTTC
TRBV2,.,few,TRBJ2-4,CASGGTVKNIQYF,TGTGCCAGTGGAGGGACAGTAAAAAACATTCAGTACTTC
TRBV5-1,.,few,TRBJ2-3,CASSFGGGRDTQYF,TGCGCCAGCAGCTTCGGGGGCGGACGAGATACGCAGTATTTT
TRBV10-3,.,.,TRBJ1-5,CAIRGDGSNQPQHF,TGTGCCATCAGAGGGGACGGTAGCAATCAGCCCCAGCATTTT
TRBV4-2,.,.,TRBJ2-1,CASSQVLSYNEQFF,TGTGCCAGCAGCCAGGTACTCTCCTACAATGAGCAGTTCTTC
TRBV12-3/TRBV12-4,.,few,TRBJ2-7,CASRFQGTYEQYF,TGTGCCAGCAGGTTCCAGGGTACCTACGAGCAGTACTTC
TRBV20-1,TRBD2,.,TRBJ2-7,CSASRGWAGGSIQQYF,TGCAGTGCTAGCCGGGGATGGGCGGGAGGCTCTATCCAGCAGTACTTC
TRBV12-3/TRBV12-4,TRBD1,.,TRBJ1-1,CASRTTRTGSNTEAFF,TGTGCCAGCAGGACGACCCGGACAGGGTCGAACACTGAAGCTTTCTTT
TRBV24-1,.,.,TRBJ2-1,CATSDVGSYNEQFF,TGTGCCACCAGTGACGTCGGGTCGTACAATGAGCAGTTCTTC
TRBV29-1,.,.,TRBJ2-3,CSVARFQADTQYF,TGCAGCGTTGCCCGGTTTCAGGCAGATACGCAGTATTTT
TRBV3-1,.,.,TRBJ1-4,CASSQGSPAGEKLFF,TGTGCCAGCAGCCAAGGGTCTCCTGCGGGGGAAAAACTGTTTTTT
TRBV27,TRBD2,.,TRBJ2-7,CASSGGGTPSYEQYF,TGTGCCAGCAGTGGCGGGGGGACCCCATCCTACGAGCAGTACTTC
TRBV7-2,TRBD2,.,TRBJ2-5,CASSPRGGLAEETQYF,TGTGCCAGCAGCCCCAGAGGCGGACTAGCGGAAGAGACCCAGTACTTC
TRBV20-1,.,few,TRBJ1-1,CSARDRAGTEAFF,TGCAGTGCTAGAGATCGGGCGGGCACTGAAGCTTTCTTT
TRBV30,TRBD2,.,TRBJ2-7,CAWSTGLAAYEQYF,TGTGCCTGGAGTACGGGACTAGCGGCATACGAGCAGTACTTC
TRBV14,.,.,TRBJ2-3,CASSQDAPDTQYF,TGTGCCAGCAGCCAAGATGCTCCAGATACGCAGTATTTT
TRBV28,TRBD2,many,TRBJ2-7,CASSLEAGVFEQYF,TGTGCCAGCAGTTTAGAAGCGGGAGTGTTCGAGCAGTACTTC
TRBV20-1,.,.,TRBJ2-1,CSARGGVYNEQFF,TGCAGTGCTAGAGGCGGGGTCTACAATGAGCAGTTCTTC
TRBV5-1,TRBD1,.,TRBJ2-7,CASSSGQGEQYF,TGCGCCAGCAGCTCGGGACAGGGCGAGCAGTACTTC
TRBV12-3/TRBV12-4,.,many,TRBJ2-7,CASSLDVNYYEQYF,TGTGCCAGCAGTTTAGACGTCAACTACTACGAGCAGTACTTC
TRBV6-5,TRBD1,once,TRBJ2-3,CASSRGQANTDTQYF,TGTGCCAGCAGCCGGGGACAGGCGAACACAGATACGCAGTATTTT
TRBV5-1,TRBD1,few,TRBJ2-7,CASSRTRDSYEQYF,TGCGCCAGCAGCAGAACCCGGGACAGCTACGAGCAGTACTTC
TRBV5-1,.,many,TRBJ1-3,CASSPNRVSGNTIYF,TGCGCCAGCAGCCCAAACAGGGTCTCTGGAAACACCATATATTTT
TRBV28,TRBD2,.,TRBJ2-1,CASSPQREGLLF,TGTGCCAGCAGCCCACAGCGGGAGGGCCTGCTCTTC
TRBV6-6,TRBD1,once,TRBJ1-3,CASSWDRGNTIYF,TGTGCCAGCAGTTGGGACAGGGGAAACACCATATATTTT
TRBV6-5,.,.,TRBJ2-7,CASSDGQPLYEQYF,TGTGCCAGCAGTGATGGACAGCCACTCTACGAGCAGTACTTC
TRBV24-1,.,.,TRBJ2-2,CATSDLWQGSGELFF,TGTGCCACCAGTGATTTGTGGCAGGGTTCCGGGGAGCTGTTTTTT
TRBV6-1,.,.,TRBJ2-4,CASSAGRGTKNIQYF,TGTGCCAGCAGTGCCGGAAGGGGAACCAAAAACATTCAGTACTTC
TRBV28,.,few,TRBJ1-4,CASRRRRNNEKLFF,TGTGCCAGCAGGAGAAGACGGAATAATGAAAAACTGTTTTTT
TRBV29-1,TRBD1,.,TRBJ1-1,CSVARLRGPDTEAFF,TGCAGCGTTGCCCGCCTCAGGGGGCCGGACACTGAAGCTTTCTTT